These T cell receptor beta chains were read from a single sample in a study of shared clonotypes between healthy human individuals. Libraries were prepared by immunoSEQ multiplex PCR; TCRdb keeps only in-frame clonotypes and omits some of them. The sample has 2 million to 2.5 million clones, approximately 93% seen once. The sequenced sample consisted of naive CD4+ T cells from PBMCs. The receptor set was obtained from a man aged 18-30 years in good health. Some clones in this sample may be carry-over from other donors' samples. Each CDR3 is given with its conserved first and last residue. Each record gives: J gene, V gene, D gene, clone size, CDR3 protein, CDR3 DNA. A D gene is named only where the DNA matches it firmly. Clone size is stated in some rows and not others, as once, few, many or a class when expanded.

J: TRBJ2-7; V: TRBV6-1; D: .; size: .; CDR3: CASGQIYEQYF; DNA: TGTGCCAGTGGACAGATCTACGAGCAGTACTTC
J: TRBJ1-1; V: TRBV7-2; D: .; size: once; CDR3: CASSLTVRLEAFF; DNA: TGTGCCAGCAGCTTAACGGTGAGGCTTGAAGCTTTCTTT
J: TRBJ2-1; V: TRBV27; D: .; size: .; CDR3: CASSKGRFSYNEQFF; DNA: TGTGCCAGCAGTAAAGGGCGTTTCTCCTACAATGAGCAGTTCTTC
J: TRBJ2-7; V: TRBV7-3; D: .; size: .; CDR3: CASSLGGGSEQYF; DNA: TGTGCCAGCAGCCTGGGGGGTGGCAGCGAGCAGTACTTC
J: TRBJ2-7; V: TRBV9; D: .; size: .; CDR3: CASSPGPSARREQYF; DNA: TGTGCCAGCAGCCCGGGCCCGAGCGCCCGGCGGGAGCAGTACTTC
J: TRBJ2-5; V: TRBV4-2; D: TRBD2; size: .; CDR3: CASSQEGGKEETQYF; DNA: TGTGCCAGCAGCCAAGAGGGGGGGAAAGAGGAGACCCAGTACTTC
J: TRBJ1-1; V: TRBV5-1; D: .; size: .; CDR3: CASSRREGDTEAFF; DNA: TGCGCCAGCAGCCGCAGGGAGGGTGACACTGAAGCTTTCTTT
J: TRBJ1-2; V: TRBV7-8; D: .; size: .; CDR3: CASSFHEPSGYTF; DNA: TGTGCCAGCAGCTTCCATGAACCGAGTGGCTACACCTTC
J: TRBJ2-1; V: TRBV4-2; D: TRBD2; size: .; CDR3: CASRTGLAGYNEQFF; DNA: TGTGCCAGCAGAACGGGACTAGCAGGCTACAATGAGCAGTTCTTC
J: TRBJ1-3; V: TRBV4-1; D: .; size: .; CDR3: CASSHPGGGSGNTIYF; DNA: TGCGCCAGCAGCCACCCCGGGGGCGGTTCTGGAAACACCATATATTTT
J: TRBJ2-1; V: TRBV28; D: TRBD2; size: .; CDR3: CASSLASGIKSEQFF; DNA: TGTGCCAGCAGTTTAGCTAGCGGGATAAAGAGTGAGCAGTTCTTC
J: TRBJ2-3; V: TRBV6-5; D: .; size: .; CDR3: CASRGALRLTDTQYF; DNA: TGTGCCAGCAGAGGGGCTCTTCGACTCACAGATACGCAGTATTTT
J: TRBJ1-2; V: TRBV6-1; D: .; size: .; CDR3: CASSEARANYGYTF; DNA: TGTGCCAGCAGTGAAGCGAGGGCTAACTATGGCTACACCTTC
J: TRBJ1-2; V: TRBV2; D: .; size: .; CDR3: CASSLLGGGYGYTF; DNA: TGTGCCAGCAGTCTACTTGGGGGGGGCTATGGCTACACCTTC
J: TRBJ2-7; V: TRBV6-1; D: .; size: .; CDR3: CASREGGIISSYEQYF; DNA: TGTGCCAGCAGGGAAGGTGGGATCATCTCCTCCTACGAGCAGTACTTC
J: TRBJ1-2; V: TRBV18; D: .; size: .; CDR3: CASSPYKEPANYGYTF; DNA: TGTGCCAGCTCACCCTATAAGGAACCAGCTAACTATGGCTACACCTTC
J: TRBJ2-1; V: TRBV29-1; D: TRBD2; size: .; CDR3: CSAERRGGLAVNYNEQFF; DNA: TGCAGCGCCGAAAGGCGTGGGGGACTAGCGGTTAACTACAATGAGCAGTTCTTC
J: TRBJ2-3; V: TRBV28; D: .; size: .; CDR3: CASSLIRRLGSSTDTQYF; DNA: TGTGCCAGCAGTTTAATTAGGAGACTAGGTTCTAGCACAGATACGCAGTATTTT